Listed here are 15 T cell receptor beta chains from one sample, sequenced in a study of shared clonotypes between healthy human individuals. TCRdb keeps only in-frame clones here, not all; method: immunoSEQ multiplex PCR. Among 500,000 to 550,000 clones listed, around 96% were seen once. Source material: naive CD4+ T cells sorted from blood. Specified subset: CD45RA+ positively selected. The receptors shown here come from a woman in her thirties in good health.

The rearrangement joins TRBV7-2 to TRBJ2-7, with 14 nucleotides matching TRBD2. The CDR3 has 16 amino acids. V trimming: 5 bases; J trimming: 2 bases; junction bases outside the gene matches: 5. Germline assignment: CDR1 SGHTA and CDR2 FQGNSA. This chain's CDR3 is CASSLGTSGSPYEQYF. The CDR3 DNA reads as TGTGCCAGCAGCCTCGGGACTAGCGGGAGTCCCTACGAGCAGTACTTC.

The V and J genes are TRBV28 and TRBJ1-2; the match to TRBD1 covers 8 bases. This CDR3 spans 15 amino acids. Germline lookup yields CDR1 MDHEN and CDR2 SYDVKM. J lost 3 bases, V lost 6 bases, and 9 bases had no gene match. The CDR3 is CASRQRQGWDYGYTF. In DNA, the CDR3 is TGTGCCAGCAGACAGCGACAGGGGTGGGACTATGGCTACACCTTC.

This sequence joins TRBV5-4 and TRBJ2-7; either TRBD1 or TRBD2 may supply D (7 bases each). The CDR3 length is 13 residues. V was clipped by 4 bases and J by 6 bases, with 14 bases between them. Per germline, CDR1 SGHNT and CDR2 YYREEE (reference sequence). The CDR3 sequence is CASSHRGGGEQYF. Here the CDR3 DNA reads TGTGCCAGCAGCCACAGGGGCGGGGGCGAGCAGTACTTC. The full variable domain, in which reference TRBV5-4 and TRBJ2-7 provide the parts outside the CDR3, is ETGVTQSPTHLIKTRGQQVTLRCSSQSGHNTVSWYQQALGQGPQFIFQYYREEENGRGNFPPRFSGLQFPNYSSELNVNALELDDSALYLCASSHRGGGEQYFGPGTRLTVT.

The rearrangement uses TRBV5-4 and TRBJ2-7, with D possibly matching TRBD1 (5 bases). With 1 base removed from V and 2 bases from J, the gap between germline ends came to 7 bases. CDR1 and CDR2 (germline): SGHNT, YYREEE (reference sequence). The length of the CDR3 is 13 residues. CDR3 sequence (DNA): TGTGCCAGCAGCTTGCAGGGTCCCTACGAGCAGTACTTC. Protein sequence: CASSLQGPYEQYF.

This chain uses TRBV4-1 with TRBJ2-7, with TRBD1 identical over 7 bases. Unmatched junction bases numbered 7, after V lost 2 bases and J lost 6 bases. CDR1 MGHRA and CDR2 YSYEKL come from the germline V gene. The CDR3 is made up of 14 amino acids. The chain's CDR3 is CASSQPTGSREQYF. The DNA of the CDR3 is TGCGCCAGCAGCCAACCGACAGGGAGCCGCGAGCAGTACTTC.

To note about this clone: Other DNA sequences in this sample translate to the same CDR3. The chain uses TRBV18 and TRBJ1-2, with 7 bases identical to TRBD1. Germline assignment: CDR1 KGHSH and CDR2 LQKENI. The CDR3 is 15 residues long. With 3 bases clipped from V and 0 bases from J, the junction kept 4 bases outside the gene matches. CDR3 residues: CASSPSGTANYGYTF. The CDR3 DNA sequence: TGTGCCAGCTCACCCTCTGGGACAGCTAACTATGGCTACACCTTC.

The rearrangement links TRBV25-1 to TRBJ2-1; 7 nucleotides line up with TRBD1. V lost 3 bases, J lost 7 bases, and 3 bases stayed unmatched. CDR1 and CDR2 (germline): MGHDK, SYGVNS. The CDR3 is made up of 13 amino acids. CDR3 DNA sequence: TGTGCCAGCAGTGACGGGACAGTTAATGAGCAGTTCTTC. This sequence encodes CASSDGTVNEQFF.

The CDR3 DNA follows: TGCGCCAGCAGCGGGGACCCCTCTGGAAACACCATATATTTT. As protein: CASSGDPSGNTIYF. The V and J genes are TRBV10-2 and TRBJ1-3; a possible D gene is TRBD1 (5 bases). CDR1 WSHSY and CDR2 SAAADI come from the germline V gene. The germline V and J ends were trimmed by 6 bases and 0 bases, with 9 bases remaining between them. This CDR3 contains 14 residues.

The V gene is TRBV9, the J gene TRBJ2-7; 9 nucleotides line up with TRBD2. J was trimmed by 2 bases and V by 3 bases; bases with no gene match: 6. The CDR3 is 15 residues long. Germline V gene lookup returns CDR1 SGDLS and CDR2 YYNGEE. The CDR3 spells CASSAGLATTYEQYF. The CDR3 DNA reads as TGTGCCAGCAGCGCTGGACTAGCGACCACCTACGAGCAGTACTTC.

The genes are TRBV19 and TRBJ2-1; D assignment may be TRBD1 or TRBD2 (5 bases each). V was cut by 7 bases and J by 6 bases, with 19 bases left in between. The CDR3 is 15 amino acids. Germline CDR1 reads LNHDA; CDR2 reads SQIVND (reference sequence). CDR3 loop: CASNPGTEAGNEQFF. CDR3 DNA sequence: TGTGCCAGTAACCCGGGGACCGAGGCGGGCAATGAGCAGTTCTTC.

The chain has TRBV18 and TRBJ2-5; perhaps TRBD2 as D (6 bases). This CDR3 contains 14 residues. V shed 0 bases and J shed 5 bases, with 10 bases lying between them. From germline, CDR1 is KGHSH and CDR2 LQKENI. CDR3 sequence (DNA): TGTGCCAGCTCACCACCTGGAGGGATGGAGACCCAGTACTTC. Encoded protein: CASSPPGGMETQYF.

This chain joins TRBV5-1 and TRBJ2-1; 9 positions match TRBD2. This CDR3 has 15 residues. CDR1 and CDR2 (germline): SGHRS, YFSETQ. V shed 1 base and J 8 bases; nucleotides not matched to a gene: 7. The CDR3 loop reads CASSLNSGSSYEQFF. Written as DNA, the CDR3 is TGCGCCAGCAGCTTGAATAGCGGGAGTTCATATGAGCAGTTCTTC. Full variable domain (remainder filled in from reference TRBV5-1 and TRBJ2-1): KAGVTQTPRYLIKTRGQQVTLSCSPISGHRSVSWYQQTPGQGLQFLFEYFSETQRNKGNFPGRFSGRQFSNSRSEMNVSTLELGDSALYLCASSLNSGSSYEQFFGPGTRLTVL.

The rearrangement uses TRBV18 and TRBJ2-1, with TRBD1 as a possible D gene (6 bases). CDR1 is KGHSH, CDR2 LQKENI, per germline. This CDR3 contains 13 residues. V lost 4 bases to trimming and J lost 8 bases, with 12 bases between them. Written as DNA, the CDR3 is TGTGCCAGCTCACTGTACCCAGGGGATGAGCAGTTCTTC. Its protein is CASSLYPGDEQFF.

The V gene is TRBV9, the J gene TRBJ2-7; D may correspond to TRBD1 or TRBD2 (7 bases each). The CDR3 has 14 amino acids. V gave up 4 bases and J gave up 7 bases, with 18 bases separating them. The germline gives CDR1 SGDLS, CDR2 YYNGEE. CDR3 in amino acids: CASSPRGRGGEQYF. The CDR3, as DNA: TGTGCCAGCAGCCCCCGTGGCAGGGGGGGGGAGCAGTACTTC.

This chain connects TRBV15 to TRBJ2-7; TRBD1 matches 9 bases. Trimming cost V 0 bases and J 0 bases; bases outside gene matches: 9. Germline CDR1 LNHNV, CDR2 YYDKDF (reference sequence). This CDR3 contains 18 residues. The CDR3 DNA follows: TGTGCCACCAGCAGAGATTTCCTGGGACAGGGTAGCTCCTACGAGCAGTACTTC. Translating gives CATSRDFLGQGSSYEQYF.